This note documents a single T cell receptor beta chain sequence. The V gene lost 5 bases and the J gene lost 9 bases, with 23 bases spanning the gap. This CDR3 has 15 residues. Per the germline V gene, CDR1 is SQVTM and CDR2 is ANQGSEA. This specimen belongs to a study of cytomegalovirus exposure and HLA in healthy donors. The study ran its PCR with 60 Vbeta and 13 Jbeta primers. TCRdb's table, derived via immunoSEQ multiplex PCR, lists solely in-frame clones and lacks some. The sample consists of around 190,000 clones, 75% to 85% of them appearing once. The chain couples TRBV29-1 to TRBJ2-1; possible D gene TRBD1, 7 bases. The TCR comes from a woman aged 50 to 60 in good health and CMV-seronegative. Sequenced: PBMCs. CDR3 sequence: CSVSKGGGGQSEQFF. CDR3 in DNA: TGCAGCGTTTCCAAAGGGGGCGGAGGGCAGAGTGAGCAGTTCTTC.